The 8 T cell receptor beta chains below all came from one sample that was sequenced in a study of cytomegalovirus exposure and HLA in healthy donors. PCR used 60 Vbeta primers and 13 Jbeta primers. TCRdb keeps only in-frame clones here, not all; method: immunoSEQ multiplex PCR. The table lists approximately 150,000 clones, roughly four fifths of them singletons. The sequencing input was PBMCs. These receptors came from a woman aged 60-75 years in good health and CMV-seronegative.

This rearrangement joins TRBV30 to TRBJ2-1; D remains unclear. The V gene lost 4 bases and the J gene lost 5 bases, with 12 bases spanning the gap. The germline V gene encodes CDR1 GTSNPN and CDR2 SVGIG (reference sequence). The CDR3 runs 13 residues. The CDR3 loop is CAWTVRRDNEQFF. The CDR3 nucleotides are TGTGCCTGGACGGTAAGAAGAGACAATGAGCAGTTCTTC.

The chain recombines TRBV6-5 with TRBJ1-2; D possibly corresponds to TRBD1 (6 bases). Trimming cost V 3 bases and J 6 bases, with 11 bases left between them. Germline V CDR1 and CDR2: MNHEY, SVGAGI. The CDR3 sequence is 13 residues long. The CDR3 DNA is TGTGCCAGCAGTTATGGGGGCTTCGATGGCTACACCTTC. This gives the protein CASSYGGFDGYTF.

This chain connects TRBV28 to TRBJ2-3; 8 positions match TRBD2. CDR1 is MDHEN, CDR2 SYDVKM, per germline. V was clipped by 6 bases and J by 2 bases; unmatched bases: 7. The CDR3 has 15 residues. CDR3 in amino acids: CASSEAGGYTDTQYF. The CDR3 region has the DNA TGTGCCAGCAGCGAGGCGGGGGGCTACACAGATACGCAGTATTTT.

This clone came up once. V gene TRBV13 combines with J gene TRBJ2-5; weak D call: TRBD2 (6 bases). Trimming cost V 2 bases and J 5 bases, with 12 bases left between them. Germline values: CDR1 PRHDT, CDR2 FYEKMQ (reference sequence). The CDR3 has 14 residues. The CDR3 protein is CASSLSGSGETQYF. CDR3 DNA sequence: TGTGCCAGCAGCTTAAGCGGGTCAGGGGAGACCCAGTACTTC.

This clone was counted between two and nine times. The chain has TRBV2 and TRBJ2-3; D may be TRBD1 (6 bases). This CDR3 is 15 amino acids long. The V end was cut by 2 bases, the J end by 1 base, with 10 bases between. CDR1 SNHLY and CDR2 FYNNEI come from the germline V gene. The CDR3 coding sequence is TGTGCCAGCAGTGAACGGTCAGGGGGCACAGATACGCAGTATTTT. This encodes CASSERSGGTDTQYF.

The rearrangement uses TRBV25-1 and TRBJ2-3; D is possibly TRBD2 (7 bases). This CDR3 region has 18 residues. Trimming took 2 bases from V and 1 from J, leaving 19 bases between them. Germline V CDR1 and CDR2: MGHDK, SYGVNS. The CDR3 DNA reads TGTGCCAGCAGTGAAGGGTTCCGGGGGGCGCGTGGCACAGATACGCAGTATTTT. Its protein product is CASSEGFRGARGTDTQYF.

This chain connects TRBV6-5 to TRBJ2-1, with 10 bases fitting TRBD2. V shed 6 bases, J shed 4 bases, and the junction held 6 bases outside the gene matches. Germline assignment: CDR1 MNHEY and CDR2 SVGAGI. This CDR3 is built from 15 residues. The CDR3 region has the DNA TGTGCCAGCAGCCAAAGTAGCGGGGGGTACAATGAGCAGTTCTTC. Its translation: CASSQSSGGYNEQFF.

This rearrangement joins TRBV5-1 to TRBJ1-1; TRBD1 is a possible D gene (5 bases). The CDR3 is 13 amino acids. The V end was cut by 5 bases, the J end by 5 bases, with 13 bases between. Germline CDR1 SGHRS, CDR2 YFSETQ. CDR3 loop: CASSFLGGTEAFF. The CDR3 DNA is TGCGCCAGCAGTTTCTTGGGGGGTACTGAAGCTTTCTTT.